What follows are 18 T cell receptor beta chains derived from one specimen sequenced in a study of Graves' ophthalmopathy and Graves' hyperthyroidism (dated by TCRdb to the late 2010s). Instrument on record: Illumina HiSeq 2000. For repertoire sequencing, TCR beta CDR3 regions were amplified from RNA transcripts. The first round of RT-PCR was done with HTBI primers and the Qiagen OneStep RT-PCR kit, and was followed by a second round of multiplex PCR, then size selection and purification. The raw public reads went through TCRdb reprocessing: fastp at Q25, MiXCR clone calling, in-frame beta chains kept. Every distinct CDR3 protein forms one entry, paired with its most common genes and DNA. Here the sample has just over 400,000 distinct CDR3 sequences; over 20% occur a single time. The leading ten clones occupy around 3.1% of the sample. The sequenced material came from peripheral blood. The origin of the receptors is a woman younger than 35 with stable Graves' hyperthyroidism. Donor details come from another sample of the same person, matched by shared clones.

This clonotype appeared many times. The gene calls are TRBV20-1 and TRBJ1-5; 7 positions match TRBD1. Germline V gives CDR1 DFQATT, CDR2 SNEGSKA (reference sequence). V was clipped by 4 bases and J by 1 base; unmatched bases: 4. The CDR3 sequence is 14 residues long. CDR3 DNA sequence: TGCAGTGCTATCAGGGGACAGAGCAATCAGCCCCAGCATTTT. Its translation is CSAIRGQSNQPQHF.

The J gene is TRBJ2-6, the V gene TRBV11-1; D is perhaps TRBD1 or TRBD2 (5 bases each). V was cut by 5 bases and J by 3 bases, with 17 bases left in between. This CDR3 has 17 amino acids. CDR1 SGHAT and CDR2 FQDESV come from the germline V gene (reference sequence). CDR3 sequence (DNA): TGTGCCAGCAGCCTCGTGGCAGGGAGTGATGGGGCCAACGTCCTGACTTTC. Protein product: CASSLVAGSDGANVLTF.

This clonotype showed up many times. CDR3: CASSETMGQGSGANVLTF. The CDR3, as DNA: TGTGCCAGCAGTGAGACTATGGGACAGGGCTCTGGGGCCAACGTCCTGACTTTC. The chain uses TRBV25-1 and TRBJ2-6, with TRBD1 matching 9 bases. The CDR3 has 18 amino acids. After removal of 3 bases from V and 0 bases from J, the junction contained 6 bases not matched to a gene. The germline V gene has CDR1 MGHDK and CDR2 SYGVNS. The variable domain in full, with the rest retrieved from reference TRBV25-1 and TRBJ2-6, is EADIYQTPRYLVIGTGKKITLECSQTMGHDKMYWYQQDPGMELHLIHYSYGVNSTEKGDLSSESTVSRIRTEHFPLTLESARPSHTSQYLCASSETMGQGSGANVLTFGAGSRLTVL.

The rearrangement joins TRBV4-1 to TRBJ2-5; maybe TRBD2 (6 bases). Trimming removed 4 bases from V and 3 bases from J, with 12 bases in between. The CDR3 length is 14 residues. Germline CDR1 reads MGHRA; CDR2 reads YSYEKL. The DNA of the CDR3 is TGCGCCAGCAGCCGGGGACGGAGGGAAGAGACCCAGTACTTC. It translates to CASSRGRREETQYF.

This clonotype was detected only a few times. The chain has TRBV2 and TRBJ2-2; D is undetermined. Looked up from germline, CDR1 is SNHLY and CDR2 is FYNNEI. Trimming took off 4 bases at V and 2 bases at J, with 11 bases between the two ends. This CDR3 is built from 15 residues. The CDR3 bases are TGTGCCAGCAGTGTCGGACCAATTAACACCGGGGAGCTGTTTTTT. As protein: CASSVGPINTGELFF. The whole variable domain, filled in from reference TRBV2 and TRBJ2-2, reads EPEVTQTPSHQVTQMGQEVILRCVPISNHLYFYWYRQILGQKVEFLVSFYNNEISEKSEIFDDQFSVERPDGSNFTLKIRSTKLEDSAMYFCASSVGPINTGELFFGEGSRLTVL.

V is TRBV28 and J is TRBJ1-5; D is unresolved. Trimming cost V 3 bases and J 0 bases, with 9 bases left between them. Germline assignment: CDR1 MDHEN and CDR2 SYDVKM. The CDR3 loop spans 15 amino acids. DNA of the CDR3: TGTGCCAGCAGTTTCCCGACATATAGCAATCAGCCCCAGCATTTT. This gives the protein CASSFPTYSNQPQHF.

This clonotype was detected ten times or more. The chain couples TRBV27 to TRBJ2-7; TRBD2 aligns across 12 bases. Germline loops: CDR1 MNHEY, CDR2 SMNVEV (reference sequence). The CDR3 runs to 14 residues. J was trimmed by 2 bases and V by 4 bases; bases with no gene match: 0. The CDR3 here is CASSWTSGAYEQYF. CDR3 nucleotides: TGTGCCAGCAGTTGGACTAGCGGGGCCTACGAGCAGTACTTC.

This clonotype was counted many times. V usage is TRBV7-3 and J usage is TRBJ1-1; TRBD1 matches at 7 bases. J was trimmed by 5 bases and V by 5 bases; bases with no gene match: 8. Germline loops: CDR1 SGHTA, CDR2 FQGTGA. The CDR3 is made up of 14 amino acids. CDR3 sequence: CASSPQGVGTEAFF. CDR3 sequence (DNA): TGTGCCAGCAGCCCCCAGGGGGTAGGTACTGAAGCTTTCTTT.

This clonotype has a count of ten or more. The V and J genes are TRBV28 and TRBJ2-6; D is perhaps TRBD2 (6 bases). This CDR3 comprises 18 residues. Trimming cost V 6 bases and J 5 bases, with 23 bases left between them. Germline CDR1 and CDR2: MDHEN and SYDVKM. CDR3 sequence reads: CASREGSRFLPWANVLTF. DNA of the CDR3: TGTGCCAGCAGGGAGGGGTCCAGGTTCCTCCCCTGGGCCAACGTCCTGACTTTC.

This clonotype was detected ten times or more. CDR3 residues: CASSGLAANTGELFF. The CDR3 DNA sequence: TGTGCCAGTAGTGGACTAGCGGCGAACACCGGGGAGCTGTTTTTT. This sequence joins TRBV19 and TRBJ2-2, with 10 nucleotides matching TRBD2. This CDR3 contains 15 residues. The germline V gene has CDR1 LNHDA and CDR2 SQIVND (reference sequence). V dropped 5 bases and J dropped 0; count of bases not matched to a gene: 0. Complete variable domain (other parts from reference TRBV19 and TRBJ2-2): DGGITQSPKYLFRKEGQNVTLSCEQNLNHDAMYWYRQDPGQGLRLIYYSQIVNDFQKGDIAEGYSVSREKKESFPLTVTSAQKNPTAFYLCASSGLAANTGELFFGEGSRLTVL.

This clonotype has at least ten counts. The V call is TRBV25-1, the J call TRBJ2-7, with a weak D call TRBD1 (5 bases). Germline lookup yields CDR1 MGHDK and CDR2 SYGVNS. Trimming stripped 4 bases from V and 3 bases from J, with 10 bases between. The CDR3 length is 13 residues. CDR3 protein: CASSATTDYEQYF. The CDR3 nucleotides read TGTGCCAGCAGTGCGACGACAGACTACGAGCAGTACTTC.

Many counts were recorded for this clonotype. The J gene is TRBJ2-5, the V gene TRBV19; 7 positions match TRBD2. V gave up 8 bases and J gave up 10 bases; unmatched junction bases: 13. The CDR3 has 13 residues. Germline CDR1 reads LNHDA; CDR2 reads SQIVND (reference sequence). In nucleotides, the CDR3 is TGTGCCAGTTCTACTAGCGCGGGGAGGAACCAGTACTTC. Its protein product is CASSTSAGRNQYF.

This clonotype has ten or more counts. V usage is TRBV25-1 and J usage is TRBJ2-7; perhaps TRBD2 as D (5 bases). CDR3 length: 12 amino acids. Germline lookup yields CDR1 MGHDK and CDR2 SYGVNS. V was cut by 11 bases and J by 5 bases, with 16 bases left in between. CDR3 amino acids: CASGIRMDEQYF. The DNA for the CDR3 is TGTGCCTCCGGGATACGGATGGACGAGCAGTACTTC.

The CDR3, as DNA: TGTGCCCCACACAGGGGGCTGGACACTGAAGCTTTCTTT. This gives the protein CAPHRGLDTEAFF. The rearrangement uses TRBV10-3 and TRBJ1-1; TRBD1 aligns across 9 bases. The V gene end was trimmed by 11 bases and the J gene end by 3 bases; junction bases not matched to a gene: 7. The CDR3 covers 13 residues. Per the germline V gene, CDR1 is ENHRY and CDR2 is SYGVKD.

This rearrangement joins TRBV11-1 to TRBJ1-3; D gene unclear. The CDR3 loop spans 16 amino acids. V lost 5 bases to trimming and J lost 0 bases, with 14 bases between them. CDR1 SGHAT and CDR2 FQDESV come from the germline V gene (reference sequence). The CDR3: CASSLLGSSSGNTIYF. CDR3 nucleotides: TGTGCCAGCAGCCTCCTCGGGTCGAGCTCTGGAAACACCATATATTTT.

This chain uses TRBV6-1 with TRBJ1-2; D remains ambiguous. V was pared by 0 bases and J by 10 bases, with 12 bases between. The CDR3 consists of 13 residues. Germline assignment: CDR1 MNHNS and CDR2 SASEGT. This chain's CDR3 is CASSEAETAYYTF. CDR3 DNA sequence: TGTGCCAGCAGTGAAGCCGAGACGGCTTACTACACCTTC.

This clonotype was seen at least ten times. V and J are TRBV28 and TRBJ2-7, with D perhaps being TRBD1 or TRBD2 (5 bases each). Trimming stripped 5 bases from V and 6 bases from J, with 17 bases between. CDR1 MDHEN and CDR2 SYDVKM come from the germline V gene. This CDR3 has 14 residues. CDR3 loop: CASSPRGSRGEQYF. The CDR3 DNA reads TGTGCCAGCAGTCCCCGGGGCAGCCGGGGCGAGCAGTACTTC.

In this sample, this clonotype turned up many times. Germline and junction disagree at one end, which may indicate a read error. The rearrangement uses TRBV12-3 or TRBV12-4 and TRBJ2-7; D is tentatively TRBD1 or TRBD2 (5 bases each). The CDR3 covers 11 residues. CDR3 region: CASGLSHEQYF. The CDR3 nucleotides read TGTGCCTCGGGGCTCTCCCACGAGCAGTACTTC.